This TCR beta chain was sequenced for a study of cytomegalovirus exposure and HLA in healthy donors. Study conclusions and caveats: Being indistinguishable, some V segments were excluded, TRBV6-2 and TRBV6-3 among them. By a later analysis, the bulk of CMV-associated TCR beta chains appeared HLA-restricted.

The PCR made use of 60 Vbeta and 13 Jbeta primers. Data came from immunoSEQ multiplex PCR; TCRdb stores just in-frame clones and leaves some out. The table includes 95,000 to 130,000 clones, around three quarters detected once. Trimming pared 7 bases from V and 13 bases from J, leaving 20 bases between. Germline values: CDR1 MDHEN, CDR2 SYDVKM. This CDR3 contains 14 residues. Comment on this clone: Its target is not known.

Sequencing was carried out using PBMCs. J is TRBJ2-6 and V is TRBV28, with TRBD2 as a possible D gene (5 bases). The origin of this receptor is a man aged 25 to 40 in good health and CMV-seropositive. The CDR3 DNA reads TGTGCCAGCACCCCTGTGTCGTGGACGGGAGTCCTGACTTTC. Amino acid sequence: CASTPVSWTGVLTF.